Sequencing of this T cell receptor (beta chain) was carried out in a study of identical twins. The germline V gene has CDR1 ENHRY and CDR2 SYGVKD. The CDR3 consists of 16 residues. Trimming took 6 bases from V and 4 from J; bases not matched to a gene: 7. A single record per CDR3 protein comes from TCRdb applying MiXCR to the 5' RACE reads. The data show about 520,000 distinct CDR3 sequences, under 25% seen once. At least ten counts were recorded for this clonotype. A further study also used this sample, focusing on T cells expressing NK-cell markers. That work states: According to the study, TCR beta repertoires originated from sorted CD3+CD56+NKG2C+, CD3+CD56+NKG2C- and CD3+CD56-NKG2C+ T cells. A range of roughly 1.0-7.0% of CD8+ T cells consisted of dominant NKG2C+ clonotypes in 6 or 7 donors. Whether expanded NKG2C+ T cell clones were HCMV-specific remained unclear.

The J gene is TRBJ2-1, the V gene TRBV10-3; 12 bases map to TRBD2. Material for sequencing was CD4+ T cells sorted from blood. The clonotype was recovered from a woman aged 18-29 years in good health. CDR3 region: CAISLTLAGGYNEQFF. CDR3 nucleotide sequence: TGTGCCATCAGCTTAACTCTAGCGGGAGGGTACAATGAGCAGTTCTTC.